One sample yielded the 27 T cell receptor beta chains listed below, sequenced in a study of blood T cell repertoires in COVID-19 (dated by TCRdb to 2020 to 2022). Libraries were prepared through the immunoSEQ multiplex PCR assay. TCRdb took this table from immuneACCESS and kept in-frame rearrangements with V and J called. Such tables lack part of the clones; where checked against another copy, unresolved V genes explain under half of the gap, and the rest is unexplained. Present in this sample are some 190,000 clones, 76% of which were seen just once. About 15% of the sample is taken by the ten largest. The sequenced sample was PBMCs or T cells enriched from blood (not recorded which). These receptors originate from a woman between 50 and 59 years old with acute COVID-19.

This chain uses TRBV5-6 with TRBJ2-7, with TRBD1 identical over 9 bases. The CDR3 spans 14 residues. The germline V gene encodes CDR1 SGHDT and CDR2 YYEEEE. The junction had 5 bases not matched to a gene; V was cut back by 4 bases and J by 3 bases. In DNA, the CDR3 is TGTGCCAGCAGCCCGACAGGGGGAGTCTACGAGCAGTACGTC. Translation: CASSPTGGVYEQYV.

The J gene is TRBJ1-5, the V gene TRBV15; D may be TRBD1 (5 bases). Trimming cost V 3 bases and J 7 bases, with 13 bases left between them. The germline V gene encodes CDR1 LNHNV and CDR2 YYDKDF (reference sequence). There are 14 residues in the CDR3. The CDR3 is CATSSPGTIQPQHF. The CDR3 coding sequence is TGTGCCACCAGCAGTCCCGGGACTATCCAGCCCCAGCATTTT.

The J gene is TRBJ1-1, the V gene TRBV3-1 (or the pseudogene TRBV3-2); a possible D gene is TRBD1 (6 bases). Trimming cost V 3 bases and J 4 bases, with 12 bases left between them. This CDR3 is 14 amino acids long. Germline CDR1 and CDR2: LGHDT and YNNKEL (reference sequence). The CDR3 spells CASSHNREGTEAFF. In DNA form, the CDR3 reads TGTGCCAGCAGCCATAACAGGGAAGGCACTGAAGCTTTCTTT.

The chain has TRBV19 and TRBJ1-2; maybe TRBD1 (6 bases). The V and J ends lost 6 bases and 6 bases respectively, with 14 bases between them. CDR1 and CDR2 (germline): LNHDA, SQIVND (reference sequence). The CDR3 covers 13 residues. The CDR3 DNA sequence: TGTGCCAGTAGCCCCACAGGGTTTGATGGCTACACCTTC. Amino acids: CASSPTGFDGYTF.

The chain employs TRBV24-1 and TRBJ1-2, with a weak D call TRBD1 (6 bases). Looked up from germline, CDR1 is KGHDR and CDR2 is SFDVKD. The CDR3 totals 16 residues. Trimming removed 2 bases from V and 3 bases from J, with 15 bases in between. The CDR3 protein is CATSDSSTGKHYGYTF. The CDR3 DNA is TGTGCCACCAGTGATTCGTCGACAGGAAAGCACTATGGCTACACCTTC.

The chain has TRBV27 and TRBJ2-2; tentative D call: TRBD1 (6 bases). Germline V lookup: CDR1 MNHEY, CDR2 SMNVEV (reference sequence). Trimming cost V 3 bases and J 8 bases, with 10 bases left between them. CDR3 length equals 13 residues. The CDR3 DNA sequence: TGTGCCAGCAGTTTGGGGGCGAGGGGGGAGCTGTTTTTT. It codes for CASSLGARGELFF.

The genes are TRBV28 and TRBJ2-7, with 10 bases that match TRBD1. This CDR3 is built from 15 residues. V was pared by 2 bases and J by 2 bases, with 3 bases of the junction left unmatched. CDR1 and CDR2 (germline): MDHEN, SYDVKM. The CDR3, as DNA: TGTGCCAGCAGTTTAGGGACAGGGGTAACCTACGAGCAGTACGTC. This sequence encodes CASSLGTGVTYEQYV.

The rearrangement uses TRBV11-2 and TRBJ2-1; D possibly corresponds to TRBD2 (5 bases). The germline V and J ends were trimmed by 5 bases and 12 bases, with 14 bases remaining between them. Germline loops: CDR1 SGHAT, CDR2 FQNNGV. CDR3 length: 12 amino acids. The CDR3 sequence is CASSLDSSWQFF. CDR3 sequence (DNA): TGTGCCAGCAGCCTGGACTCCTCGTGGCAGTTCTTC.

This clone was counted a single time. The chain combines TRBV30 with TRBJ1-5; the D is unclear. CDR3 length: 15 residues. Germline V gene sequence: CDR1 GTSNPN, CDR2 SVGIG (reference sequence). The V gene lost 6 bases and the J gene lost 2 bases, with 17 bases spanning the gap. CDR3 loop: CACTLAAAGNQPQHF. The CDR3 DNA reads as TGTGCCTGTACGTTGGCCGCCGCGGGCAATCAGCCCCAGCATTTT.

This rearrangement joins TRBV5-1 to TRBJ1-6, with 9 bases lining up with TRBD1. This CDR3 is built from 16 residues. The germline V gene encodes CDR1 SGHRS and CDR2 YFSETQ. Losses at the gene ends were 0 bases for V and 11 bases for J; bases not matched to a gene: 9. CDR3 loop: CASSLGRGTGGAPLHF. DNA for the CDR3: TGCGCCAGCAGCTTGGGACGGGGTACAGGGGGCGCACCCCTCCACTTT.

The chain has TRBV7-9 and TRBJ1-4; D possibly corresponds to TRBD1 (6 bases). The length of the CDR3 is 14 residues. Germline V lookup: CDR1 SEHNR, CDR2 FQNEAQ (reference sequence). Trimming removed 5 bases from V and 6 bases from J, with 13 bases in between. The DNA of the CDR3 is TGTGCCAGCAGCCGCGGACAGCCCGATGAAAAACTGTTTTTT. Its translation: CASSRGQPDEKLFF.

The chain links TRBV28 to TRBJ1-2; no firm D call. The CDR3 loop spans 16 amino acids. The germline CDR1 and CDR2 sequences are MDHEN and SYDVKM. Trimming took 6 bases from V and 2 from J, leaving 19 bases between them. In DNA form, the CDR3 reads TGTGCCAGCAGCAGCTTACAGAACACCAGAAACTATGGCTACACCTTC. Its translation: CASSSLQNTRNYGYTF.

The chain recombines TRBV4-3 with TRBJ1-4; D ambiguous. Germline V gene sequence: CDR1 LGHNA, CDR2 YSLEER. Trimming removed 3 bases at V and 0 bases at J, with 17 bases between. CDR3 length equals 18 residues. CDR3 sequence (DNA): TGCGCCAGCAGCCAGGTTCCGGGAGACTTTTCAACTAATGAAAAACTGTTTTTT. Translation gives CASSQVPGDFSTNEKLFF.

In its sample, this clone was seen many times. This rearrangement joins TRBV6-5 to TRBJ1-6; TRBD1 matches at 7 bases. This CDR3 spans 13 amino acids. Germline-derived CDR1 and CDR2 are MNHEY and SVGAGI. J lost 7 bases, V lost 6 bases, and 3 bases had no gene match. The CDR3 reads CASRRDSNSPLHF. The DNA for the CDR3 is TGTGCCAGCAGGAGGGACAGCAATTCACCCCTCCACTTT.

The J gene is TRBJ1-1, the V gene TRBV15, with a weak D call TRBD1 (5 bases). The CDR3 extends over 11 amino acids. Per the germline V gene, CDR1 is LNHNV and CDR2 is YYDKDF (reference sequence). V dropped 5 bases and J dropped 6 bases, with 7 bases sitting between them. For the CDR3, the DNA is TGTGCCACCAGCGAGACAGCTGAAGCTTTCTTT. Translating gives CATSETAEAFF.

The rearrangement links TRBV5-1 to TRBJ2-1, with TRBD2 as a possible D gene (5 bases). Germline-derived CDR1 and CDR2 are SGHRS and YFSETQ. CDR3 size: 13 residues. V lost 3 bases, J lost 9 bases, and 13 bases lay in between. CDR3: CASSSGWDREQFF. CDR3 nucleotide sequence: TGCGCCAGCAGCTCGGGATGGGATCGTGAGCAGTTCTTC.

This chain connects TRBV5-1 to TRBJ1-3; no definite D call. The CDR3 totals 14 residues. Germline CDR1 SGHRS, CDR2 YFSETQ. Trimming pared 0 bases from V and 9 bases from J, leaving 13 bases between. The CDR3 protein is CASSLARDGGTIYF. Here the CDR3 DNA reads TGCGCCAGCAGCTTGGCCCGGGATGGTGGCACCATATATTTT. The variable domain in full, completed from reference TRBV5-1 and TRBJ1-3, reads KAGVTQTPRYLIKTRGQQVTLSCSPISGHRSVSWYQQTPGQGLQFLFEYFSETQRNKGNFPGRFSGRQFSNSRSEMNVSTLELGDSALYLCASSLARDGGTIYFGEGSWLTVV.

The chain employs TRBV11-3 and TRBJ2-3, with D maybe TRBD2 (5 bases). V was pared by 5 bases and J by 0 bases, with 12 bases between. Germline CDR1 is SGHNT and CDR2 is YENEEA. The CDR3 spans 15 residues. CDR3 amino acids: CASSLDSTSTDTQYF. The CDR3 region has the DNA TGTGCCAGCAGCCTGGACTCCACTAGCACAGATACGCAGTATTTT.

J is TRBJ2-7 and V is TRBV28; D unresolved. Germline values: CDR1 MDHEN, CDR2 SYDVKM. The CDR3 length is 11 residues. Trimming took 5 bases from V and 5 from J, leaving 7 bases between them. The CDR3, as DNA: TGTGCCAGCAGTCACAGTCACGAGCAGTACGTC. Translation gives CASSHSHEQYV.

This rearrangement joins TRBV18 to TRBJ2-5; TRBD2 might be the D (5 bases). Trimming left V 3 bases short and J 10 bases short, with 12 bases between. The V gene's germline CDR1 is KGHSH and CDR2 LQKENI. The CDR3 is made up of 12 amino acids. In DNA form, the CDR3 reads TGTGCCAGCTCACCTCTAGATCGGGACCAGTACTTC. It is translated as CASSPLDRDQYF.

The rearrangement uses TRBV6-6 and TRBJ1-5; TRBD1 might be the D (6 bases). Germline V CDR1 and CDR2: MNHNY, SVGAGI (reference sequence). The V end was cut by 6 bases, the J end by 6 bases, with 12 bases between. The length of the CDR3 is 13 residues. The CDR3 region has the DNA TGTGCCAGCAGCCAGGGGATAATTCAGCCCCAGCATTTT. The encoded protein is CASSQGIIQPQHF.

The chain is built from TRBV20-1 and TRBJ2-1; D unclear. V was pared by 5 bases and J by 7 bases, with 6 bases between. This CDR3 region has 10 residues. Germline V gene lookup returns CDR1 DFQATT and CDR2 SNEGSKA (reference sequence). CDR3 in DNA: TGCAGTGCTGCGTCGAATGAGCAGTTCTTC. Protein: CSAASNEQFF.

The rearrangement uses TRBV28 and TRBJ2-6; no definite D call. With 6 bases removed from V and 1 base from J, the gap between germline ends came to 4 bases. This CDR3 spans 13 amino acids. The germline gives CDR1 MDHEN, CDR2 SYDVKM. The CDR3 loop is CASRSSGANVLTF. The CDR3 nucleotides read TGTGCCAGCAGGTCTTCTGGGGCCAACGTCCTGACTTTC. The whole variable domain, filled in from reference TRBV28 and TRBJ2-6, reads DVKVTQSSRYLVKRTGEKVFLECVQDMDHENMFWYRQDPGLGLRLIYFSYDVKMKEKGDIPEGYSVSREKKERFSLILESASTNQTSMYLCASRSSGANVLTFGAGSRLTVL.

The gene calls are TRBV6-5 and TRBJ1-5, with D perhaps matching TRBD1 (6 bases). Deletions cut 5 bases from V and 3 bases from J, with 14 bases between. The CDR3 sequence is 15 residues long. Per the germline V gene, CDR1 is MNHEY and CDR2 is SVGAGI. This chain's CDR3 is CASSPGHAVNQPQHF. As DNA, the CDR3 is TGTGCCAGCAGTCCGGGACACGCCGTCAATCAGCCCCAGCATTTT.

V usage is TRBV18 and J usage is TRBJ1-1; D is possibly TRBD1 (6 bases). V was shortened by 2 bases and J by 1 base, with 11 bases between the two germline ends. The CDR3 spans 15 residues. Looked up from germline, CDR1 is KGHSH and CDR2 is LQKENI. Here the CDR3 DNA reads TGTGCCAGCTCACCATCACAGGGTACGAACACTGAAGCTTTCTTT. Residues: CASSPSQGTNTEAFF.

This clone showed up just a few times. CDR3 nucleotide sequence: TGTGCCAGCAGTGAGGGGACAGGGAAGGGGCCCCAGCATTTT. Protein product: CASSEGTGKGPQHF. The chain joins TRBV2 to TRBJ1-5, with TRBD1 identical over 9 bases. The CDR3 covers 14 residues. The V gene end was trimmed by 3 bases and the J gene end by 9 bases; junction bases not matched to a gene: 6. Germline values: CDR1 SNHLY, CDR2 FYNNEI.

The V gene is TRBV28, the J gene TRBJ1-5, with a possible D match to TRBD1 (5 bases). Germline CDR1 is MDHEN and CDR2 is SYDVKM. Trimming shortened V by 2 bases and J by 3 bases, and 11 bases separated the two germline ends. The CDR3 loop spans 15 amino acids. CDR3 coding DNA: TGTGCCAGCAGTTTACCTCAGACAGTCAATCAGCCCCAGCATTTT. This gives the protein CASSLPQTVNQPQHF.